Listed here are 3 T cell receptor beta chains from one sample, sequenced in a study of blood T cell repertoires in COVID-19. Assay used: immunoSEQ multiplex PCR; TCRdb lists only in-frame clones, some missing. The table includes approximately 100,000 clones, about nine tenths detected once. Sample: peripheral blood. The receptors come from a human donor in a cohort sampled during active COVID-19.

This clone has a handful of counts. This rearrangement joins TRBV20-1 to TRBJ2-7, with 13 bases identical to TRBD2. The CDR3 extends over 11 amino acids. The V and J ends lost 6 bases and 13 bases, in that order; junction bases with no gene match: 6. Germline CDR1 DFQATT, CDR2 SNEGSKA (reference sequence). CDR3 loop: CSARGLAGEYF. In DNA form, the CDR3 reads TGCAGTGCCCGTGGACTAGCGGGAGAATACTTC.

The CDR3 DNA reads as TGTGCCAGCAGCGTAGACTGGAACACTGAAGCTTTCTTT. Its translation is CASSVDWNTEAFF. The chain carries TRBV9 and TRBJ1-1, with D hard to call. Germline CDR1 and CDR2: SGDLS and YYNGEE. CDR3 size: 13 residues. V lost 0 bases to trimming and J lost 1 base, with 4 bases between them.

The chain carries TRBV7-8 and TRBJ2-2; TRBD1 aligns across 9 bases. The CDR3 runs to 16 residues. CDR1 and CDR2 (germline): SGHVS, FQNEAQ. Trimming at V came to 1 base and at J to 4 bases, leaving 4 bases not matched to a gene. Here the CDR3 reads CASSLGTGDGTGELFF. The CDR3 DNA follows: TGTGCCAGCAGCTTAGGGACAGGGGATGGCACCGGGGAGCTGTTTTTT.